The 15 T cell receptor beta chains below were found in one sample sequenced in a study of cytomegalovirus exposure and HLA in healthy donors. The PCR had 60 Vbeta and 13 Jbeta primers. The table came from immunoSEQ multiplex PCR; TCRdb's copy has only in-frame clones and leaves some out. Seen here are some 150,000 clones, roughly four fifths observed once, and the top ten hold about 7.5%. Sequencing used PBMCs. Receptors originate from a woman between 45 and 65 years old in good health and CMV-seropositive.

The chain uses TRBV27 and TRBJ2-3; TRBD2 is a possible D gene (5 bases). Trimming cost V 6 bases and J 1 base, with 20 bases left between them. Germline CDR1 MNHEY, CDR2 SMNVEV (reference sequence). The CDR3 consists of 17 residues. CDR3 sequence reads: CASSPLSRRARTDTQYF. In nucleotides, the CDR3 is TGTGCCAGCAGCCCCTTGAGTCGGCGGGCCCGCACAGATACGCAGTATTTT.

The V call is TRBV9, the J call TRBJ1-3; D unclear. The ends were cut back, 0 bases at V and 0 bases at J, with 19 bases in the middle. CDR3 size: 19 residues. Per germline, CDR1 SGDLS and CDR2 YYNGEE. The CDR3 here is CASSVGFDMAGTSGNTIYF. The CDR3 DNA reads as TGTGCCAGCAGCGTAGGGTTTGATATGGCAGGCACCTCTGGAAACACCATATATTTT.

The genes are TRBV5-4 and TRBJ2-1, with TRBD2 identical over 9 bases. The CDR3 has 17 residues. Looked up from germline, CDR1 is SGHNT and CDR2 is YYREEE (reference sequence). The V gene end was trimmed by 4 bases and the J gene end by 0 bases; junction bases not matched to a gene: 8. The CDR3: CASSPPSGRSSYNEQFF. The CDR3 region has the DNA TGTGCCAGCAGCCCCCCCAGCGGGAGGAGCTCCTACAATGAGCAGTTCTTC.

This sequence joins TRBV29-1 and TRBJ2-3; D is undetermined. The CDR3 contains 15 residues. Trimming took off 1 base at V and 2 bases at J, with 13 bases between the two ends. The germline V gene has CDR1 SQVTM and CDR2 ANQGSEA. The DNA for the CDR3 is TGCAGCGTTGAAGTGCCCCCCGGGTTCACAGATACGCAGTATTTT. It encodes CSVEVPPGFTDTQYF.

V and J are TRBV28 and TRBJ2-2, with TRBD1 as a possible D gene (6 bases). The CDR3 extends over 13 amino acids. Germline CDR1 MDHEN, CDR2 SYDVKM. V gave up 6 bases and J gave up 4 bases, with 9 bases separating them. The CDR3 DNA reads TGTGCCAGCAGAGAGGACAGCACCGGGGAGCTGTTTTTT. The encoded protein is CASREDSTGELFF.

The chain joins TRBV7-9 to TRBJ2-7, with D tentatively TRBD2 (6 bases). V was clipped by 4 bases and J by 4 bases, with 17 bases between them. The germline V gene encodes CDR1 SEHNR and CDR2 FQNEAQ (reference sequence). The CDR3 extends over 15 amino acids. CDR3 coding DNA: TGTGCCAGCAGCTCAGGGTCTCCGGGGGTTTACGAGCAGTACTTC. It translates to CASSSGSPGVYEQYF.

This clone was observed once. The chain recombines TRBV2 with TRBJ2-2, with D hard to call. The V gene lost 4 bases and the J gene lost 1 base, with 7 bases spanning the gap. This CDR3 is 14 amino acids long. The germline CDR1 and CDR2 sequences are SNHLY and FYNNEI. CDR3 sequence reads: CASSVTRNTGELFF. CDR3 sequence (DNA): TGTGCCAGCAGTGTTACCAGGAACACCGGGGAGCTGTTTTTT.

This clone has a single count. V usage is TRBV21-1 and J usage is TRBJ1-6; the DNA was not compared with TRBD1, the D call given in the table. TRBV21-1 corresponds to a pseudogene. The CDR3 runs 14 residues. The CDR3 DNA follows: TGTGCCAGAAACACCAGCTCCTATAATTCACCCCTCCACTTT. It translates to CARNTSSYNSPLHF.

The chain has TRBV5-1 and TRBJ2-1; no clear D. Trimming removed 2 bases at V and 7 bases at J, with 4 bases between. The CDR3 has 11 amino acids. Germline values: CDR1 SGHRS, CDR2 YFSETQ. The CDR3 DNA reads TGCGCCAGCAGCTTCAGTAATGAGCAGTTCTTC. It codes for CASSFSNEQFF.

The genes are TRBV18 and TRBJ2-2, with 7 bases that match TRBD1. CDR1 KGHSH and CDR2 LQKENI come from the germline V gene. The CDR3 extends over 17 amino acids. V lost 6 bases to trimming and J lost 0 bases; unmatched junction nucleotides: 10. CDR3 loop: CASSQFRQGPNTGELFF. The CDR3 DNA sequence: TGTGCCAGCTCTCAGTTTCGACAGGGCCCGAACACCGGGGAGCTGTTTTTT.

The chain employs TRBV6-5 and TRBJ2-5, with a possible D match to TRBD1 (5 bases). The V gene lost 2 bases and the J gene lost 1 base, with 11 bases spanning the gap. Germline values: CDR1 MNHEY, CDR2 SVGAGI. This CDR3 spans 15 amino acids. CDR3: CASSYRGTPQETQYF. CDR3 in DNA: TGTGCCAGCAGTTACAGGGGAACTCCCCAAGAGACCCAGTACTTC.

The chain uses TRBV18 and TRBJ2-3, with a weak D call TRBD1 (5 bases). Trimming removed 5 bases from V and 2 bases from J, with 8 bases in between. CDR1 KGHSH and CDR2 LQKENI come from the germline V gene. This CDR3 has 13 amino acids. The DNA for the CDR3 is TGTGCCAGCTCAAGGGGCCTCACAGATACGCAGTATTTT. This encodes CASSRGLTDTQYF.

The gene calls are TRBV7-2 and TRBJ1-6; TRBD1 matches 8 bases. Germline V gene lookup returns CDR1 SGHTA and CDR2 FQGNSA. V shed 1 base and J 6 bases; nucleotides not matched to a gene: 2. CDR3 size: 15 residues. CDR3 residues: CASSLVTGGNSPLHF. DNA of the CDR3: TGTGCCAGCAGCTTAGTTACAGGGGGTAATTCACCCCTCCACTTT.

The chain links TRBV27 to TRBJ2-1; 7 nucleotides agree with TRBD2. The germline CDR1 and CDR2 sequences are MNHEY and SMNVEV (reference sequence). J was trimmed by 14 bases and V by 5 bases; bases with no gene match: 15. The CDR3 covers 14 residues. The CDR3 region has the DNA TGTGCCAGCAGTAGGTGGGAGGGCCCTTCTGATAAGTTCTTC. It translates to CASSRWEGPSDKFF.

This chain uses TRBV27 with TRBJ1-1; D remains ambiguous. V shed 3 bases and J shed 0 bases, with 11 bases lying between them. The CDR3 covers 15 residues. The germline CDR1 and CDR2 sequences are MNHEY and SMNVEV (reference sequence). The DNA for the CDR3 is TGTGCCAGCAGTTTCAATCCTATTATGAACACTGAAGCTTTCTTT. This codes for CASSFNPIMNTEAFF.